The clone carrying this T cell receptor (beta chain) was picked up many times. Its antigen is still unknown. Unique molecular identifiers were in the cDNA, with template-switch universal primer binding. TCRdb fed the 5' RACE reads into MiXCR, producing one record per CDR3 protein. The table shows about 920,000 distinct CDR3 sequences, with around 12% occurring only once. This sample is part of a study of identical twins. The study's findings and limits: For monozygotic twins, models underestimated out-of-frame TCR alpha sharing.

Trimming pared 3 bases from V and 3 bases from J, leaving 2 bases between. CDR1 and CDR2 from the germline V gene are LGHDT and YNNKEL (reference sequence). The CDR3 covers 11 residues. These data were likewise used in another study, on yellow fever vaccine responses in identical twins.

The sample was PBMCs. This sequence was found in a woman aged 18 to 35 in good health. The rearrangement links TRBV3-1 to TRBJ1-1; no clear D. The CDR3: CASSQDTEAFF. The CDR3, as DNA: TGTGCCAGCAGCCAGGACACTGAAGCTTTCTTT.